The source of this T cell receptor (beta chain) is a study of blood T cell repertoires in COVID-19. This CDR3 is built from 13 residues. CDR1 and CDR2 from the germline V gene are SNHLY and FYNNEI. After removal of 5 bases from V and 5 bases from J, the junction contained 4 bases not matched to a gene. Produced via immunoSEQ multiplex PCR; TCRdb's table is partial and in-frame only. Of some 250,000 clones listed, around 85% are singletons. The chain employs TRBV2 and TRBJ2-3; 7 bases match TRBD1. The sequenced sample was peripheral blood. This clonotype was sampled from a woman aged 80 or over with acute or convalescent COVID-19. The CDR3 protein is CASSTGAGDTQYF. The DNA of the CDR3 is TGTGCCAGCAGTACAGGGGCGGGAGATACGCAGTATTTT.